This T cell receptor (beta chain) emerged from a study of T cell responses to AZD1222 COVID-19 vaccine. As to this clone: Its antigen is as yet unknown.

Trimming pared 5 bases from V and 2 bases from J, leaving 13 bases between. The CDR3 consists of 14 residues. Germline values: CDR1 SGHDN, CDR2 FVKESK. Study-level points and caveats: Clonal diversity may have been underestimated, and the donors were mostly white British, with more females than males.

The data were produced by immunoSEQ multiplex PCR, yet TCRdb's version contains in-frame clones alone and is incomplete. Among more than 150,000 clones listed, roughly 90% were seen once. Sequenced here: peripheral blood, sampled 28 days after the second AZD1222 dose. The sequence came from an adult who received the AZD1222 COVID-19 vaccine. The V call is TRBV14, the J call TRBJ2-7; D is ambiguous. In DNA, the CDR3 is TGTGCCAGCAGCGCTCCGGGTCGGACCTACGAGCAGTACTTC. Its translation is CASSAPGRTYEQYF.